The following is a T cell receptor (beta chain) sequence with its context. The specificity of this receptor is unknown. One base away there is no much larger clone; base qualities are not given. From cysteine to phenylalanine, the CDR3 is 14 amino acids long. Left in the record is the CDR3 DNA by itself, 42 bases read in frame from the first base. V drops 4 bases and J drops 7 bases, leaving 14 bases in between. CDR1 is given as LGHNA and CDR2 as YSLEER, both from the germline V gene. Libraries were prepared through 5' RACE. For sequencing, an Illumina HiSeq 2500 was employed. A second PCR of about 7 to 12 cycles was run with a J-beta primer mix and a sample-barcoded 5' primer. A unique molecular identifier was introduced onto each TCR beta cDNA molecule by a template-switch 5' adaptor carrying 12 random nucleotides. Each sample yielded at least 3 million CDR3-containing paired-end reads. First-strand cDNA synthesis was performed from all RNA using the Mint cDNA synthesis kit, with priming by a TRBC-specific oligonucleotide. Following uracil-DNA glycosylase treatment, all cDNA underwent a first 18-cycle PCR with the universal primers M1SS and BC2_uni_R. The paper's data handling went like this. For normalization, 1 million high-quality reads were randomly selected from each sample, with every read carrying a distinct molecular identifier. Reads sharing molecular identifiers were discarded rather than binned into consensus sequences. CDR3 identification, clonotype clustering and error correction used MiTCR with a Q25 quality threshold and the strictest error-elimination algorithm. A nonparametric unseen species model with Euler transformation was used to estimate lower-bound total TCR beta diversity. The public reads were reanalyzed by TCRdb: fastp trimming at Q25, MiXCR alignment, in-frame beta chains only. A single entry per CDR3 protein holds the most common genes and DNA from its merged rows. None of the V and J calls come from the authors' own analysis; TCRdb made them. This sample holds about a million distinct CDR3 sequences; around 49% were observed only once. The top ten hold roughly an eighth of the sample.

This record comes from a study of blood T cells in healthy people across ages (dated by TCRdb to 2013 to 2016). Turning to the overall study: In model experiments, roughly one uniquely barcoded TCR beta cDNA molecule per two T cells was captured by template switching. To track age-related changes in TCR beta repertoire diversity, the study relied on deep sequencing normalized with unique cDNA molecular identifiers. The donors were split into four age groups: young (average around 16 years), middle-aged (about 40), aged (roughly 68) and long-lived (82). Two additional independent replicas of 1 million unique cDNA reads from the same blood draw were analyzed for two donors (one aged 18 to 30 and one aged 80 or older). Donors of different ages were randomly distributed across sequencing lanes to avoid experimental bias. Overall study outcomes, separate from this receptor: The CMV infection status of donors was not known, potentially confounding age-related changes in expanded clonotypes. Compared with the aged group, more naive CD4+ T cells, fewer expanded clones and increased TCR diversity were shown by the long-lived group, suggesting age selection. Because profiling used bulk unsorted PBMCs, naive and antigen-experienced compartments could not be compared conclusively. The percentage of naive T cells measured by flow cytometry correlated strongly with observed TCR beta diversity. As age increased, observed TCR beta diversity per million T cells dropped in a roughly linear way, and a significant reduction was already evident by age 40. Total diversity estimates from one million sequenced T cells were considered lower bounds and underestimates.

Systemically healthy Caucasian individuals from Russia, about 38 in total and aged about 6 to 95 years, were included as donors. Each donor gave ten milliliters of peripheral blood, collected into EDTA-treated Vacutainer tubes. Ficoll-Paque density-gradient centrifugation was used to isolate PBMCs, with at least 7 million obtained per sample. Trizol reagent was used to extract total RNA from PBMCs, with at least 5 micrograms per sample. For every donor, an aliquot of PBMCs went through flow cytometry to measure the percentages of naive CD45RAhigh/CD27high T cells. This sequence was found in a young man in good health. The chain links TRBV4-3 with TRBJ2-1; matching of 6 bases hints at TRBD2 as the D gene. Sequenced: blood. The CDR3 protein is CASSRGTQSNEQFF. The sequenced DNA is TGCGCCAGCAGCCGCGGGACTCAAAGTAATGAGCAGTTCTTC.